This T cell receptor beta chain was profiled in a study of shared clonotypes between healthy human individuals. This clone came up a few times. Its target is unknown. The CDR3 is 14 amino acids. V was shortened by 1 base and J by 7 bases, with 13 bases between the two germline ends. The germline V gene encodes CDR1 MGHDK and CDR2 SYGVNS. General study findings and limits: The represented genetic and exposure-history diversity was limited by the small number of donors. Across a handful of donors, naive CD4 shared roughly 5%, naive CD8 more than 3%, memory CD4 2% to 2.5%, memory CD8 0.4% to 0.5%.

The study drew its donors from healthy HIV-negative adults without recent acute infections or vaccinations. A split of CD4+ cells into CD45RA+ naive and CD45RA-negative memory subsets was performed. Using immunoSEQ multiplex PCR, the repertoire was profiled, and TCRdb retains in-frame clones only, with some absent. This sample has hundreds of thousands of clones, with around 96% found just once. This clonotype was sampled from a woman aged 25 to 39 in good health. The sequenced material came from naive CD4+ T cells sorted from blood. Regarding subset: CD45RA+ positively selected. The J gene is TRBJ1-2, the V gene TRBV25-1; D is possibly TRBD1 (5 bases). The CDR3 is CASSESLGRSGYTF. DNA for the CDR3: TGTGCCAGCAGTGAATCTCTGGGGCGGAGTGGCTACACCTTC.